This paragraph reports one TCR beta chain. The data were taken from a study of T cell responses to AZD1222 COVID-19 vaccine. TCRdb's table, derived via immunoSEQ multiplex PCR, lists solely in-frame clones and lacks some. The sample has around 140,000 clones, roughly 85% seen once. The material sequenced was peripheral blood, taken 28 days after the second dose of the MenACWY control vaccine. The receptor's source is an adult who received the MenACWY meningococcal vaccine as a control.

This chain's CDR3 is CASSEGGYGYTF. CDR3 in DNA: TGTGCCAGTAGTGAGGGTGGCTATGGCTACACCTTC. The chain is built from TRBV19 and TRBJ1-2; D not resolved. V lost 5 bases to trimming and J lost 4 bases, with 8 bases between them. Germline lookup yields CDR1 LNHDA and CDR2 SQIVND (reference sequence). The CDR3 is 12 amino acids.